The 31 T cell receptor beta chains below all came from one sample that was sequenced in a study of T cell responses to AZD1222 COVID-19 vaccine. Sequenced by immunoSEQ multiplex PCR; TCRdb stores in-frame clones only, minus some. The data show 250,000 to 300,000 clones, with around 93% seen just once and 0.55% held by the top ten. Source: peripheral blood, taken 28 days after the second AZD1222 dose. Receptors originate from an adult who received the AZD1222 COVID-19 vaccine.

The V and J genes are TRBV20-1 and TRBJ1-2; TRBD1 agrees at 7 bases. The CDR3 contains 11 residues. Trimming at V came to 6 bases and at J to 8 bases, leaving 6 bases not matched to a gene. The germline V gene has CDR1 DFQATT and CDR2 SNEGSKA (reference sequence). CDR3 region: CSARDSQGYTF. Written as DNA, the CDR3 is TGCAGTGCGAGGGACAGCCAGGGCTACACCTTC.

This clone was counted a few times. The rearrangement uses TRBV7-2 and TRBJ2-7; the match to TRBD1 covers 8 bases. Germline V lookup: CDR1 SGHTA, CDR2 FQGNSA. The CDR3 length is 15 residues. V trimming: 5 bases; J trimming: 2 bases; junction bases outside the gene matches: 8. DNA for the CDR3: TGTGCCAGCAGCCGTACCGGACAGGGCGCCTACGAGCAGTACTTC. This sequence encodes CASSRTGQGAYEQYF.

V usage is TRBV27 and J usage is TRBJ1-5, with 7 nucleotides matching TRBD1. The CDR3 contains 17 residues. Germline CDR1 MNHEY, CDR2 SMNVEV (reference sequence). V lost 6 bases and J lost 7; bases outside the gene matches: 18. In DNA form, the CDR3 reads TGTGCCAGCAGCCCCGGCCTGCCCCAGGGGGTCCGCCAGCCCCAGCATTTT. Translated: CASSPGLPQGVRQPQHF.

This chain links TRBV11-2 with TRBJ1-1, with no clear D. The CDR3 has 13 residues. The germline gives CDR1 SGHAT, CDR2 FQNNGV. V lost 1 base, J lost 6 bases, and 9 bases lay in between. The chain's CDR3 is CASSLVSPPEAFF. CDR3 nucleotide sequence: TGTGCCAGCAGCTTAGTAAGTCCCCCTGAAGCTTTCTTT. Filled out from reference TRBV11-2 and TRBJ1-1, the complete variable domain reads EAGVAQSPRYKIIEKRQSVAFWCNPISGHATLYWYQQILGQGPKLLIQFQNNGVVDDSQLPKDRFSAERLKGVDSTLKIQPAKLEDSAVYLCASSLVSPPEAFFGQGTRLTVV.

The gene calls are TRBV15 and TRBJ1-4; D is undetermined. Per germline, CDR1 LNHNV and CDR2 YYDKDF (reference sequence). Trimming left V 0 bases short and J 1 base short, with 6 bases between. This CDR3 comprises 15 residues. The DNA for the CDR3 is TGTGCCACCAGCAGAGACAGGTTAACTAATGAAAAACTGTTTTTT. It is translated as CATSRDRLTNEKLFF.

CDR3 nucleotides: TGTGCCGTGCACGACAGGTACACTGAAGCTTTCTTT. It is translated as CAVHDRYTEAFF. The V and J genes are TRBV5-4 and TRBJ1-1, with D maybe TRBD1 (6 bases). V was shortened by 10 bases and J by 3 bases, with 13 bases between the two germline ends. The CDR3 spans 12 residues. CDR1 is SGHNT and CDR2 is YYREEE in the germline V gene (reference sequence).

This CDR3 is CARSLLGDGLYEQYF. Written as DNA, the CDR3 is TGTGCCAGAAGCTTGTTGGGTGACGGCCTCTACGAGCAGTACTTC. J is TRBJ2-7 and V is TRBV5-3; D unresolved. TRBV5-3 is an open reading frame whose function is uncertain. CDR3 length equals 15 residues. The V end was cut by 1 base, the J end by 3 bases, with 14 bases between.

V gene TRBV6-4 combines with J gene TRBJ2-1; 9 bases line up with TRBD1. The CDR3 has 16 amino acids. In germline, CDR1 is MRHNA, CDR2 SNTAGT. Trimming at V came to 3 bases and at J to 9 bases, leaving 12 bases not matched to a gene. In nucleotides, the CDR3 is TGTGCCAGCAGTGAGTATGCGGGACAGGGACGCTTTGAGCAGTTCTTC. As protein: CASSEYAGQGRFEQFF.

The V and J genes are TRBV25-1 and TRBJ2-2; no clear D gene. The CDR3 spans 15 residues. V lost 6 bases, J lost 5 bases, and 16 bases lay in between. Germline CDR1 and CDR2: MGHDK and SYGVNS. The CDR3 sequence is CASREGARVTGELFF. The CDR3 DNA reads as TGTGCCAGCAGGGAAGGAGCTAGAGTTACCGGGGAGCTGTTTTTT.

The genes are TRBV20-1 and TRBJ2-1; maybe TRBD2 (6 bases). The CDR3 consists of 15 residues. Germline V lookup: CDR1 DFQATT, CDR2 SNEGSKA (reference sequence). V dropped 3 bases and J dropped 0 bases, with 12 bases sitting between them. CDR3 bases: TGCAGTGCTAGTGGAATGGGAGGCTCCTACAATGAGCAGTTCTTC. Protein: CSASGMGGSYNEQFF.

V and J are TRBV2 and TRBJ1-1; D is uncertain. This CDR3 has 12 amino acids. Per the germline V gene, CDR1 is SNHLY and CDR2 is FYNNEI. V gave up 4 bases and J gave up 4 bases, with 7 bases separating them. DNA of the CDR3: TGTGCCAGCAGTGTTCGTATCACTGAAGCTTTCTTT. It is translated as CASSVRITEAFF.

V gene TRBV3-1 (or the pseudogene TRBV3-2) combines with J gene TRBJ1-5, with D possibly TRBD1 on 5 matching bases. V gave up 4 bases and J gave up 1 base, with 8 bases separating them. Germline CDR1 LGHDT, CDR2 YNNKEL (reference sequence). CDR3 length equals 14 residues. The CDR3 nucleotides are TGTGCCAGCAGCCCGGGGGTAAGCAATCAGCCCCAGCATTTT. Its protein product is CASSPGVSNQPQHF.

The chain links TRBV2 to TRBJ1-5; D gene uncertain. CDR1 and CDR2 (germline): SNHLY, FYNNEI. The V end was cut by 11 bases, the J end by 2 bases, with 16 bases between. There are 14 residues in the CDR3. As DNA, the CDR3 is TGTGCCGGAGCCGCATCAGGTCGCAATCAGCCCCAGCATTTT. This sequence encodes CAGAASGRNQPQHF.

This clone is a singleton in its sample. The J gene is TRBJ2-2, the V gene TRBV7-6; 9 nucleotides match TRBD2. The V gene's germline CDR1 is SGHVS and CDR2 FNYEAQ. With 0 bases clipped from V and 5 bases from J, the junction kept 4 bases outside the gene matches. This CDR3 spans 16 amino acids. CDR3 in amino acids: CASSLARGGQTGELFF. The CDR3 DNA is TGTGCCAGCAGCTTAGCGCGGGGGGGACAAACCGGGGAGCTGTTTTTT.

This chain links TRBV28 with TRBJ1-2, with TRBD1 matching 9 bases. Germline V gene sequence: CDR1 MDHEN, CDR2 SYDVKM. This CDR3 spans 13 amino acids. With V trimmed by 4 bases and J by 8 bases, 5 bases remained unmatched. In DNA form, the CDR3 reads TGTGCCAGCAGTTCGGACAGGGGAATCGGCTACACCTTC. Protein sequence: CASSSDRGIGYTF.

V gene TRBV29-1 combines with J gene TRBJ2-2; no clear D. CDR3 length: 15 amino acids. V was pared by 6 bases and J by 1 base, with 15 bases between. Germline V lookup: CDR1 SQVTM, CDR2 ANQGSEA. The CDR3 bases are TGCAGCGTGGACCGCCCGGAGCTGAACACCGGGGAGCTGTTTTTT. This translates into CSVDRPELNTGELFF.

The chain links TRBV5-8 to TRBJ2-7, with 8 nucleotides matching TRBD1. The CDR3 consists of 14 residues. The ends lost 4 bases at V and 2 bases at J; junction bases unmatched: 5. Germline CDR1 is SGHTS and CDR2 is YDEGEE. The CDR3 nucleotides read TGTGCCAGCAGCCCGGACAGGGTAGCCTACGAGCAGTACTTC. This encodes CASSPDRVAYEQYF.

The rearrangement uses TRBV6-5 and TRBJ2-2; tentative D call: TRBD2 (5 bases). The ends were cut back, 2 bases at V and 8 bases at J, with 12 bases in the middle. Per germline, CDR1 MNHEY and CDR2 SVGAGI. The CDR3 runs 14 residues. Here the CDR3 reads CASSYLTTKGELFF. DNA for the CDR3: TGTGCCAGCAGTTACCTGACTACCAAGGGGGAGCTGTTTTTT.

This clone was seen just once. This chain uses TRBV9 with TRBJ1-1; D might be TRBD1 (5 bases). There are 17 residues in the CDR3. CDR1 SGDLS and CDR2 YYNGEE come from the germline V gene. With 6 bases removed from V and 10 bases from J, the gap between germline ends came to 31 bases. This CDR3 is CASTEWGDARDPGVAFF. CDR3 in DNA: TGTGCCAGCACCGAATGGGGGGATGCCCGGGACCCTGGGGTAGCTTTCTTT. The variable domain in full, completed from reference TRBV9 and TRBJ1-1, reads DSGVTQTPKHLITATGQRVTLRCSPRSGDLSVYWYQQSLDQGLQFLIQYYNGEERAKGNILERFSAQQFPDLHSELNLSSLELGDSALYFCASTEWGDARDPGVAFFGQGTRLTVV.

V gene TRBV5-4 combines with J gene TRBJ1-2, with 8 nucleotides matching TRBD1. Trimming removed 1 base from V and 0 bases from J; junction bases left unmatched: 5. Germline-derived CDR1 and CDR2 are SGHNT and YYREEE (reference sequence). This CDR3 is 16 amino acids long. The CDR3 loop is CASSLLGQGANYGYTF. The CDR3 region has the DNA TGTGCCAGCAGCTTGCTTGGACAGGGAGCTAACTATGGCTACACCTTC.

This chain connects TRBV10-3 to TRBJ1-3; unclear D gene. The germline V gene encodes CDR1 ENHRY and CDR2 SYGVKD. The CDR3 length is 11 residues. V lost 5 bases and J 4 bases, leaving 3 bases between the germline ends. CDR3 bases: TGTGCCATCAGTTTAGGAAACACCATATATTTT. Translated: CAISLGNTIYF.

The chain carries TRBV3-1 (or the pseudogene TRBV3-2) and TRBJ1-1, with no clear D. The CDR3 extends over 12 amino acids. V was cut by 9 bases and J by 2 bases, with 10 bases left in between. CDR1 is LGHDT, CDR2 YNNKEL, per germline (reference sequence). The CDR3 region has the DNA TGTGCCAGTTCGAGGGAAAACACTGAAGCTTTCTTT. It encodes CASSRENTEAFF.

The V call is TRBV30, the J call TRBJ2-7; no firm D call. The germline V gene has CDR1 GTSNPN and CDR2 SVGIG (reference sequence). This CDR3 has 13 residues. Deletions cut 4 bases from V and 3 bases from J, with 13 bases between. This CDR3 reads CAWNQGRFYEQYF. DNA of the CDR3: TGTGCCTGGAACCAAGGCAGATTCTACGAGCAGTACTTC. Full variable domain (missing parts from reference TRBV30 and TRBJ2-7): SQTIHQWPATLVQPVGSPLSLECTVEGTSNPNLYWYRQAAGRGLQLLFYSVGIGQISSEVPQNLSASRPQDRQFILSSKKLLLSDSGFYLCAWNQGRFYEQYFGPGTRLTVT.

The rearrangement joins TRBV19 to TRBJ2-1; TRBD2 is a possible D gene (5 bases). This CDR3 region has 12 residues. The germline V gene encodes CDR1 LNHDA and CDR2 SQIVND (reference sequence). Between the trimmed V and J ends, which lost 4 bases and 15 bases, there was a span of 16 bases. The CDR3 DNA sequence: TGTGCCAGTAGTACTCCCGGGATTAGCCGGTTCTTC. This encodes CASSTPGISRFF.

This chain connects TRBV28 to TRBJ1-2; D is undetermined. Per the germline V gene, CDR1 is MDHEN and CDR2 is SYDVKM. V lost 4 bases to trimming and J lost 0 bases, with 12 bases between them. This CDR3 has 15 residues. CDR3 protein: CASSSPLLSNYGYTF. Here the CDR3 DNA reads TGTGCCAGCAGTTCACCCCTCCTTTCTAACTATGGCTACACCTTC.

The CDR3 coding sequence is TGTGCCAGCACCCAAATTAAACAGGGGCGTGAAAAACTGTTTTTT. Protein product: CASTQIKQGREKLFF. V usage is TRBV28 and J usage is TRBJ1-4, with 7 positions matching TRBD1. Germline lookup yields CDR1 MDHEN and CDR2 SYDVKM. The CDR3 contains 15 residues. V was pared by 7 bases and J by 7 bases, with 12 bases of the junction left unmatched.

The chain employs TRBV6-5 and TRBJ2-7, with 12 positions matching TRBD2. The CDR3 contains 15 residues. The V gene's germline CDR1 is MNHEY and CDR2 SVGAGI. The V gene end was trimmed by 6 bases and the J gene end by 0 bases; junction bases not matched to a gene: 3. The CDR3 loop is CASSETSGSSYEQYF. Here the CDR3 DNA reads TGTGCCAGCAGCGAGACTAGCGGGAGCTCCTACGAGCAGTACTTC.

This CDR3 reads CASKAGINTEAFF. The CDR3 DNA follows: TGTGCCAGCAAGGCAGGGATTAACACTGAAGCTTTCTTT. The chain is built from TRBV28 and TRBJ1-1, with D perhaps TRBD1 (5 bases). The ends were cut back, 7 bases at V and 2 bases at J, with 11 bases in the middle. The V gene's germline CDR1 is MDHEN and CDR2 SYDVKM. The CDR3 has 13 amino acids.

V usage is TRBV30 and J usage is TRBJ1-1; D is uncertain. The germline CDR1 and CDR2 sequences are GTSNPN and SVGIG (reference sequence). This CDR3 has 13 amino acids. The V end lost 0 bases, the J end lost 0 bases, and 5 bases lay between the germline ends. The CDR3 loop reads CAWSVNLNTEAFF. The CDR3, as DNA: TGTGCCTGGAGTGTAAATCTGAACACTGAAGCTTTCTTT. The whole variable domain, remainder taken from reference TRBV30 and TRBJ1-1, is SQTIHQWPATLVQPVGSPLSLECTVEGTSNPNLYWYRQAAGRGLQLLFYSVGIGQISSEVPQNLSASRPQDRQFILSSKKLLLSDSGFYLCAWSVNLNTEAFFGQGTRLTVV.

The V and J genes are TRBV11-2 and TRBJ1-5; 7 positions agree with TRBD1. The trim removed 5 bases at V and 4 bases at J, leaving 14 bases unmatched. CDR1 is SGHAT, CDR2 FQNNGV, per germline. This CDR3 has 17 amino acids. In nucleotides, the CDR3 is TGTGCCAGCAGCCCTAGCGGCAGGGGGAGGATGAATCAGCCCCAGCATTTT. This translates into CASSPSGRGRMNQPQHF.

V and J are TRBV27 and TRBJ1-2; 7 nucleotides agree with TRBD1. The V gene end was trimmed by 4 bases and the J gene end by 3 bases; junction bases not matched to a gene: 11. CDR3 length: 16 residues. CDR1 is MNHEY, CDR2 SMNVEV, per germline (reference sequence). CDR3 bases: TGTGCCAGCAGTTCTCCGACAGGGAGGGTTGACTATGGCTACACCTTC. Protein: CASSSPTGRVDYGYTF.